Each of the 8 T cell receptor beta chains below was sequenced from the same sample in a study of cytomegalovirus exposure and HLA in healthy donors. PCR employed 60 Vbeta and 13 Jbeta primers. Data came from immunoSEQ multiplex PCR; TCRdb stores just in-frame clones and leaves some out. Found here are under 150,000 clones, more than 75% of them singletons; the top ten hold 4.5% to 6%. Source material: PBMCs. The receptors here all came from a male donor in good health and CMV-seronegative.

The chain joins TRBV27 to TRBJ2-1; 9 bases map to TRBD2. The CDR3 runs 16 residues. Trimming took 2 bases from V and 5 from J; bases not matched to a gene: 7. Germline assignment: CDR1 MNHEY and CDR2 SMNVEV (reference sequence). As DNA, the CDR3 is TGTGCCAGCAGTTTACGTGGGACTAGCAGGGACAATGAGCAGTTCTTC. Translated, it gives CASSLRGTSRDNEQFF.

The chain couples TRBV25-1 to TRBJ2-5; 10 nucleotides align to TRBD1. The V gene's germline CDR1 is MGHDK and CDR2 SYGVNS. This CDR3 spans 17 amino acids. The J segment lost 3 bases and the V segment lost 6 bases, leaving 13 bases of the junction unmatched. DNA for the CDR3: TGTGCCAGCAGCACCCTGCGGGGACAGGGGACCAAAGAGACCCAGTACTTC. Protein sequence: CASSTLRGQGTKETQYF.

The CDR3 nucleotides read TGTGCCAGCAGTTCAGCCGGGACAGGGAATTCACCCCTCCACTTT. It is translated as CASSSAGTGNSPLHF. The chain links TRBV27 to TRBJ1-6, with 9 bases aligning to TRBD1. The CDR3 runs 15 residues. Germline-derived CDR1 and CDR2 are MNHEY and SMNVEV (reference sequence). The ends lost 4 bases at V and 7 bases at J; junction bases unmatched: 5.

The gene calls are TRBV4-3 and TRBJ1-2; D remains unclear. The germline V gene has CDR1 LGHNA and CDR2 YSLEER. The V end was cut by 0 bases, the J end by 4 bases, with 9 bases between. The CDR3 extends over 14 amino acids. CDR3 DNA: TGCGCCAGCAGCCAAGATCGTCAGATCTATGGCTACACCTTC. This encodes CASSQDRQIYGYTF.

The chain carries TRBV7-2 and TRBJ2-2, with no clear D. The CDR3 length is 14 residues. V was shortened by 2 bases and J by 3 bases, with 7 bases between the two germline ends. Looked up from germline, CDR1 is SGHTA and CDR2 is FQGNSA. CDR3 DNA: TGTGCCAGCAGCTTATTTCTAGACACCGGGGAGCTGTTTTTT. Translating gives CASSLFLDTGELFF. Combining the CDR3 with reference TRBV7-2 and TRBJ2-2 gives the whole variable domain GAGVSQSPSNKVTEKGKDVELRCDPISGHTALYWYRQSLGQGLEFLIYFQGNSAPDKSGLPSDRFSAERTGGSVSTLTIQRTQQEDSAVYLCASSLFLDTGELFFGEGSRLTVL.

The chain employs TRBV9 and TRBJ1-1, with a tentative D call TRBD1 (5 bases). The CDR3 has 13 residues. The germline CDR1 and CDR2 sequences are SGDLS and YYNGEE. The germline V and J ends were trimmed by 3 bases and 4 bases, with 10 bases remaining between them. The CDR3 is CASSGTPGTEAFF. CDR3 in DNA: TGTGCCAGCAGCGGGACACCGGGCACTGAAGCTTTCTTT.

About this clone: Compared with germline, one end of the junction differs, possibly owing to a read error. As DNA, the CDR3 is TGTGCCAGCAGGGAATCCGGGACAGAATACTCACCCCTCCACTTT. This codes for CASRESGTEYSPLHF. This chain connects TRBV25-1 to TRBJ1-6; 7 bases fit TRBD1. There are 15 residues in the CDR3. Per germline, CDR1 MGHDK and CDR2 SYGVNS. Together with reference TRBV25-1 and TRBJ1-6, the CDR3 gives the full variable domain: EADIYQTPRYLVIGTGKKITLECSQTMGHDKMYWYQQDPGMELHLIHYSYGVNSTEKGDLSSESTVSRIRTEHFPLTLESARPSHTSQYLCASRESGTEYSPLHFGNGTRLTVT.

This chain joins TRBV5-1 and TRBJ1-2; 8 bases line up with TRBD1. The ends lost 3 bases at V and 8 bases at J; junction bases unmatched: 9. Germline V CDR1 and CDR2: SGHRS, YFSETQ. This CDR3 region has 14 residues. The CDR3 is CASSSDSGGRGYTF. The DNA of the CDR3 is TGCGCCAGCAGCTCCGACTCAGGGGGCCGAGGCTACACCTTC.